In this sample, the clone carrying this T cell receptor beta chain turned up once. Its antigen is not identified. This CDR3 is 16 amino acids long. Trimming removed 1 base from V and 2 bases from J; junction bases left unmatched: 4. From germline, CDR1 is MGHRA and CDR2 YSYEKL. Sequenced with the Oncomine TCR Beta short-read assay was DNA taken from cultured CD4+ T cells. TCRdb reprocessed the PCR reads with MiXCR, giving one entry per CDR3 protein. Of 20,000 to 25,000 distinct CDR3 sequences listed, around half are singletons. Treatment given: roughly ten-day PBMC culture with coronavirus spike peptide pools or control peptides (ViraFEST assay). ViraFEST used peptide pools to expand antigen-specific T cells before TCR sequencing. This entry belongs to a study of vaccination and CD4 T cells after COVID-19. Overall study context: The convalescents, six males and four females, included two who were Hispanic. Overlapping peptides of the spike proteins of SARS-CoV-2, HCoV-NL63, HCoV-OC43 and HCoV-229E were used for cell stimulation.

Findings of the study overall: Sampling was limited to relatively few convalescent patients, with no early post-infection timepoints studied.

The receptor was isolated from a human donor who had recovered from COVID-19. Sequencing was carried out using CD4+ T cells from blood, cultured in vitro. The chain joins TRBV4-1 to TRBJ2-2; TRBD1 aligns across 7 bases. The CDR3 region is CASSQARTGNTGELFF. DNA for the CDR3: TGCGCCAGCAGCCAAGCAAGGACAGGAAACACCGGGGAGCTGTTTTTT.